The source of this T cell receptor (beta chain) is a study of tumor-infiltrating lymphocytes in primary liver carcinoma. Across the whole study: Regardless of tissue type, samples showed similar yields of roughly 3.5 to 7.5 million productive TCRbeta reads.

Of note for this clonotype: As yet, its antigen is unknown.

Production of TCR beta cDNA used roughly 500 ng total RNA together with a constant-region primer. Nested multiplex PCR, run for three rounds with slightly modified ARM-PCR, yielded TCR beta libraries. TCRdb passed the multiplex PCR reads through MiXCR, listing each CDR3 protein once. The profile shows about 190,000 distinct CDR3 sequences, approximately 80% of them singletons. Whole-study results and caveats: Only about 7.5-24% of top clones were detected in each of the five tumor regions. The difference in top-250-clone fraction between tumors and blood was significant, favoring tumors (p = 0.039).

Each 20-30 mg portion of unsorted bulk tissue served as the source for co-extraction of RNA and DNA. The origin of this receptor is a man aged 40-49 years with primary liver carcinoma and hepatitis B virus infection. The sample consisted of tumor tissue from primary liver carcinoma.

The CDR3 region has the DNA TGTGCCAGCAGTATTCCGTCGGCGAGGTACACTGAAGCTTTCTTT. Translated: CASSIPSARYTEAFF. V gene TRBV6-6 combines with J gene TRBJ1-1; no clear D. V dropped 5 bases and J dropped 3 bases, with 16 bases sitting between them. The V gene's germline CDR1 is MNHNY and CDR2 SVGAGI (reference sequence). There are 15 residues in the CDR3.